This T cell receptor beta chain was recorded in a study of T cells in Graves' hyperthyroidism and ophthalmopathy. The germline gives CDR1 KGHDR, CDR2 SFDVKD. The CDR3 is made up of 15 amino acids. V shed 4 bases, J shed 10 bases, and the junction held 13 bases outside the gene matches. TCR beta CDR3 regions were amplified from RNA. Primed by the HTBI set, a first-round RT-PCR was run on the TCR CDR3. TCRdb reprocessed the multiplex PCR reads via MiXCR and lists one record per CDR3 protein. Found here are a few hundred thousand distinct CDR3 sequences, roughly 14% of them singletons; the top ten hold under 8%. General study points: Ophthalmopathy was separated from stable hyperthyroidism by a 13 V-J model. Onset of ophthalmopathy came a median 6.5 months after the model predicted it.

The study based diagnoses on clinical symptoms, serum thyroxine and TRAb, thyroid ultrasound and orbital computed tomography. An approximately 10 ml volume of fresh peripheral blood provided the PBMCs. A remark on this clonotype: Its antigen is unidentified.

The sequence was obtained from a woman aged 30 to 39 with Graves' hyperthyroidism. Sequencing used blood. The chain has TRBV24-1 and TRBJ2-3; TRBD1 matches at 7 bases. The CDR3 sequence: CATSDRRSTGFAQYF. The CDR3 DNA sequence: TGTGCCACCAGTGACCGCCGGTCGACAGGGTTTGCGCAGTATTTT.